This T cell receptor (beta chain) is from a study of lymphopenia after photon versus proton radiotherapy. Germline values: CDR1 GTSNPN, CDR2 SVGIG (reference sequence). The CDR3 extends over 12 amino acids. V dropped 4 bases and J dropped 1 base, with 5 bases sitting between them. Study-level findings and limits: Post-nadir TCR diversity decline inversely tracked overall survival among those who died.

In its sample, this clone was seen a few times. Its antigen is unknown. TCRdb keeps only in-frame clones here, not all; method: immunoSEQ multiplex PCR. The top ten hold 14% of the sample, which has around 29,000 clones, over 75% seen once. The receptor was isolated from a woman in her sixties or seventies with pancreatic cancer. The J gene is TRBJ1-5, the V gene TRBV30; a weak D match, TRBD1 (5 bases). The sample consisted of peripheral blood, taken from a patient treated with proton-based radiotherapy. The CDR3 bases are TGTGCCTGGAAGGGGAGCAATCAGCCCCAGCATTTT. This codes for CAWKGSNQPQHF. The whole variable domain, remainder taken from reference TRBV30 and TRBJ1-5, is SQTIHQWPATLVQPVGSPLSLECTVEGTSNPNLYWYRQAAGRGLQLLFYSVGIGQISSEVPQNLSASRPQDRQFILSSKKLLLSDSGFYLCAWKGSNQPQHFGDGTRLSIL.